Shown below are 24 T cell receptor beta chains from a single sample sequenced in a study of cytomegalovirus exposure and HLA in healthy donors. The PCR ran on 60 Vbeta and 13 Jbeta primers. Repertoires were generated with immunoSEQ multiplex PCR, while TCRdb's copy carries only in-frame clones and drops some. The sample consists of 150,000 to 200,000 clones, roughly 80% of them appearing once. Sequencing was done on a sample of PBMCs. The receptors shown here come from a man aged 40-55 years in good health and CMV-seronegative.

The rearrangement uses TRBV6-5 and TRBJ2-7, with TRBD2 matching 8 bases. V dropped 0 bases and J dropped 6; count of bases not matched to a gene: 7. CDR1 is MNHEY, CDR2 SVGAGI, per germline. CDR3 length: 15 amino acids. This chain's CDR3 is CASSYSYSGTREQYF. In DNA form, the CDR3 reads TGTGCCAGCAGTTACTCTTATAGCGGGACCCGCGAGCAGTACTTC.

This clone was seen only once. The V gene is TRBV11-3, the J gene TRBJ1-1; possible D gene TRBD1, 6 bases. V was pared by 5 bases and J by 0 bases, with 10 bases between. Germline V gene lookup returns CDR1 SGHNT and CDR2 YENEEA. The CDR3 extends over 14 amino acids. The chain's CDR3 is CASSIRTVNTEAFF. For the CDR3, the DNA is TGTGCCAGCAGCATTCGGACAGTGAACACTGAAGCTTTCTTT. Looking up the rest from reference TRBV11-3 and TRBJ1-1 gives the full variable domain: EAGVVQSPRYKIIEKKQPVAFWCNPISGHNTLYWYLQNLGQGPELLIRYENEEAVDDSQLPKDRFSAERLKGVDSTLKIQPAELGDSAVYLCASSIRTVNTEAFFGQGTRLTVV.

The chain couples TRBV5-1 to TRBJ2-6; TRBD1 aligns across 7 bases. J was trimmed by 4 bases and V by 4 bases; bases with no gene match: 5. CDR1 and CDR2 (germline): SGHRS, YFSETQ. The CDR3 has 15 amino acids. CDR3: CASSPDRVGANVLTF. CDR3 in DNA: TGCGCCAGCAGCCCCGACAGGGTCGGGGCCAACGTCCTGACTTTC. The full variable domain, with the rest looked up from reference TRBV5-1 and TRBJ2-6, is KAGVTQTPRYLIKTRGQQVTLSCSPISGHRSVSWYQQTPGQGLQFLFEYFSETQRNKGNFPGRFSGRQFSNSRSEMNVSTLELGDSALYLCASSPDRVGANVLTFGAGSRLTVL.

This chain connects TRBV6-5 to TRBJ1-2, with D possibly matching TRBD1 (5 bases). The CDR3 runs to 13 residues. Germline CDR1 reads MNHEY; CDR2 reads SVGAGI. V lost 0 bases and J 5 bases, leaving 7 bases between the germline ends. The CDR3 nucleotides are TGTGCCAGCAGTTACTCAGGGGAATATGGCTACACCTTC. Its protein is CASSYSGEYGYTF.

The chain recombines TRBV7-2 with TRBJ2-7; no reliable D call. This CDR3 contains 11 residues. V was clipped by 6 bases and J by 4 bases, with 7 bases between them. CDR1 is SGHTA, CDR2 FQGNSA, per germline. The CDR3 here is CASSPDYEQYF. CDR3 sequence (DNA): TGTGCCAGCAGTCCAGATTACGAGCAGTACTTC. Filled out from reference TRBV7-2 and TRBJ2-7, the complete variable domain reads GAGVSQSPSNKVTEKGKDVELRCDPISGHTALYWYRQSLGQGLEFLIYFQGNSAPDKSGLPSDRFSAERTGGSVSTLTIQRTQQEDSAVYLCASSPDYEQYFGPGTRLTVT.

The chain combines TRBV29-1 with TRBJ2-3; 15 nucleotides match TRBD2. The CDR3 spans 15 residues. Germline assignment: CDR1 SQVTM and CDR2 ANQGSEA. V shed 4 bases, J shed 7 bases, and the junction held 6 bases outside the gene matches. In DNA form, the CDR3 reads TGCAGCGTTGTTTCCGGACTAGCGGGGGGGAATACGCAGTATTTT. Protein: CSVVSGLAGGNTQYF.

V and J are TRBV11-3 and TRBJ2-3, with a tentative D call TRBD1 (7 bases). With 6 bases removed from V and 0 bases from J, the gap between germline ends came to 16 bases. The CDR3 is made up of 16 amino acids. CDR1 is SGHNT, CDR2 YENEEA, per germline. The CDR3 region is CASRMRAGGSTDTQYF. The CDR3 DNA reads as TGTGCCAGCAGGATGAGAGCAGGGGGGAGCACAGATACGCAGTATTTT.

A single count supports this clone. The chain carries TRBV28 and TRBJ1-1, with a tentative D call TRBD1 (5 bases). V was trimmed by 6 bases and J by 7 bases, leaving 9 bases between them. Germline V gene sequence: CDR1 MDHEN, CDR2 SYDVKM. The CDR3 contains 11 residues. The CDR3 region has the DNA TGTGCCAGCAGGATCAGGGTTGAAGCTTTCTTT. Translation gives CASRIRVEAFF.

This clone was seen only once. The chain uses TRBV5-1 and TRBJ2-1; no definite D call. From germline, CDR1 is SGHRS and CDR2 YFSETQ. The germline V and J ends were trimmed by 1 base and 10 bases, with 9 bases remaining between them. The CDR3 runs 12 residues. CDR3 sequence reads: CASSLNYYEQFF. In DNA, the CDR3 is TGCGCCAGCAGCTTGAACTACTACGAGCAGTTCTTC.

The chain links TRBV5-1 to TRBJ2-3, with TRBD2 matching 16 bases. V lost 3 bases to trimming and J lost 4 bases; unmatched junction nucleotides: 8. The germline gives CDR1 SGHRS, CDR2 YFSETQ. The CDR3 runs to 18 residues. CDR3 in DNA: TGCGCCAGCAGCTACAAACCGGGACTAGCGGGGGGGGCAGATACGCAGTATTTT. It is translated as CASSYKPGLAGGADTQYF.

The rearrangement uses TRBV6-1 and TRBJ2-3; D may be TRBD1 (7 bases). The V end was cut by 1 base, the J end by 2 bases, with 16 bases between. The CDR3 covers 17 residues. Germline assignment: CDR1 MNHNS and CDR2 SASEGT. In DNA, the CDR3 is TGTGCCAGCAGTGAAGTGGCTGGAGGGGGCTCCACAGATACGCAGTATTTT. Encoded protein: CASSEVAGGGSTDTQYF.

The chain recombines TRBV6-6 with TRBJ2-3; tentatively, D is TRBD1 (5 bases). The CDR3 spans 15 residues. The germline V and J ends were trimmed by 2 bases and 2 bases, with 11 bases remaining between them. CDR1 and CDR2 (germline): MNHNY, SVGAGI (reference sequence). The CDR3 region is CASSYGAGYTDTQYF. In nucleotides, the CDR3 is TGTGCCAGCAGTTACGGGGCAGGGTACACAGATACGCAGTATTTT.

The chain couples TRBV2 to TRBJ1-5, with a tentative D call TRBD1 (5 bases). CDR1 is SNHLY and CDR2 is FYNNEI in the germline V gene. The CDR3 extends over 13 amino acids. Trimming took 6 bases from V and 0 from J, leaving 6 bases between them. CDR3 DNA: TGTGCCAGCAGAAGGGGTAGCAATCAGCCCCAGCATTTT. Encoded protein: CASRRGSNQPQHF.

In this sample, this clone turned up a few times. The rearrangement links TRBV19 to TRBJ1-5, with TRBD1 as a possible D gene (5 bases). The CDR3 sequence is 14 residues long. V lost 7 bases and J lost 4, with 14 bases in between. In germline, CDR1 is LNHDA, CDR2 SQIVND (reference sequence). The chain's CDR3 is CASTVGGKNQPQHF. The CDR3 region has the DNA TGTGCCAGTACGGTCGGGGGGAAAAATCAGCCCCAGCATTTT.

The chain is built from TRBV5-1 and TRBJ2-1; 12 bases are shared with TRBD2. Germline trimming cut 0 bases from V and 9 bases from J; bases unmatched to any gene: 7. The CDR3 length is 16 residues. Germline V lookup: CDR1 SGHRS, CDR2 YFSETQ. The CDR3 region is CASSLAASGGVGEQFF. The CDR3 region has the DNA TGCGCCAGCAGCTTGGCAGCTAGCGGGGGGGTTGGTGAGCAGTTCTTC. Complete variable domain (other parts from reference TRBV5-1 and TRBJ2-1): KAGVTQTPRYLIKTRGQQVTLSCSPISGHRSVSWYQQTPGQGLQFLFEYFSETQRNKGNFPGRFSGRQFSNSRSEMNVSTLELGDSALYLCASSLAASGGVGEQFFGPGTRLTVL.

The chain carries TRBV18 and TRBJ1-1; a possible D gene is TRBD1 (5 bases). Trimming removed 1 base at V and 6 bases at J, with 15 bases between. CDR3 size: 15 residues. Germline CDR1 reads KGHSH; CDR2 reads LQKENI. CDR3 bases: TGTGCCAGCTCACCACTACGACAGATGACCCCTGAAGCTTTCTTT. This translates into CASSPLRQMTPEAFF.

CDR3 DNA: TGCGCCAGCAGCGACGGGAATTACGAGCAGTACTTC. Protein sequence: CASSDGNYEQYF. The chain employs TRBV10-1 and TRBJ2-7, with a tentative D call TRBD2 (5 bases). This CDR3 has 12 amino acids. The V gene lost 6 bases and the J gene lost 4 bases, with 10 bases spanning the gap. CDR1 is WNHNN and CDR2 is SYGVQD in the germline V gene (reference sequence).

With respect to this clone: Mismatch with germline at one junction end may stem from a read error. V usage is TRBV7-7 and J usage is TRBJ2-2, with 7 nucleotides matching TRBD2. The CDR3 is 17 amino acids. Looked up from germline, CDR1 is SSHAT and CDR2 is FNYEAQ (reference sequence). The CDR3 DNA follows: TGTGCTAGCAGCTTAGGAGGCGGGAGTTTTGGCACCGGGGAGCTGTTTTTT. Its protein is CASSLGGGSFGTGELFF.

This chain links TRBV7-2 with TRBJ2-3; 8 nucleotides agree with TRBD2. The CDR3 totals 15 residues. The J segment lost 1 base and the V segment lost 5 bases, leaving 5 bases of the junction unmatched. The germline V gene has CDR1 SGHTA and CDR2 FQGNSA. This CDR3 is CASSPDGRGTDTQYF. In DNA, the CDR3 is TGTGCCAGCAGCCCGGACGGGAGGGGCACAGATACGCAGTATTTT.

The chain links TRBV14 to TRBJ2-1; tentative D call: TRBD1 (6 bases). The CDR3 sequence is 16 residues long. Trimming cost V 3 bases and J 4 bases, with 16 bases left between them. Germline V gene data show CDR1 as SGHDN and CDR2 as FVKESK. The chain's CDR3 is CASSHPAPGVYNEQFF. The CDR3 bases are TGTGCCAGCAGCCACCCGGCGCCAGGGGTATACAATGAGCAGTTCTTC. Using reference TRBV14 and TRBJ2-1 for the parts outside the CDR3, the full variable domain is EAGVTQFPSHSVIEKGQTVTLRCDPISGHDNLYWYRRVMGKEIKFLLHFVKESKQDESGMPNNRFLAERTGGTYSTLKVQPAELEDSGVYFCASSHPAPGVYNEQFFGPGTRLTVL.

The chain is built from TRBV5-1 and TRBJ2-7, with D maybe TRBD2 (5 bases). V lost 3 bases and J 4 bases, leaving 17 bases between the germline ends. In germline, CDR1 is SGHRS, CDR2 YFSETQ. This CDR3 is built from 15 residues. This chain's CDR3 is CASSSTRVTAYEQYF. CDR3 in DNA: TGCGCCAGCAGCTCCACTAGGGTCACAGCGTACGAGCAGTACTTC.

The rearrangement links TRBV4-3 to TRBJ1-1; D gene ambiguous. This CDR3 contains 13 residues. Germline V lookup: CDR1 LGHNA, CDR2 YSLEER. With 0 bases removed from V and 5 bases from J, the gap between germline ends came to 7 bases. The CDR3 loop is CASSQEGRTEAFF. The CDR3 coding sequence is TGCGCCAGCAGCCAAGAAGGGAGAACTGAAGCTTTCTTT.

This clone was observed once. The rearrangement joins TRBV7-3 to TRBJ2-3, with TRBD2 matching over 13 bases. CDR1 SGHTA and CDR2 FQGTGA come from the germline V gene. V shed 4 bases, J shed 3 bases, and the junction held 1 base outside the gene matches. The CDR3 is 15 residues long. CDR3 amino acids: CASSWTSGRTDTQYF. The CDR3 DNA follows: TGTGCCAGCAGCTGGACTAGCGGGAGAACAGATACGCAGTATTTT.

The genes are TRBV11-3 and TRBJ2-1; the D gene is possibly TRBD2 (6 bases). V shed 8 bases and J shed 6 bases, with 26 bases lying between them. Germline CDR1 and CDR2: SGHNT and YENEEA. This CDR3 region has 17 residues. The DNA for the CDR3 is TGTGCCAGCCTCCGGGGCGGGACGGGTAAAGGGTCCAATGAGCAGTTCTTC. Translated, it gives CASLRGGTGKGSNEQFF. Based on the CDR3 plus reference TRBV11-3 and TRBJ2-1, the full variable domain is EAGVVQSPRYKIIEKKQPVAFWCNPISGHNTLYWYLQNLGQGPELLIRYENEEAVDDSQLPKDRFSAERLKGVDSTLKIQPAELGDSAVYLCASLRGGTGKGSNEQFFGPGTRLTVL.